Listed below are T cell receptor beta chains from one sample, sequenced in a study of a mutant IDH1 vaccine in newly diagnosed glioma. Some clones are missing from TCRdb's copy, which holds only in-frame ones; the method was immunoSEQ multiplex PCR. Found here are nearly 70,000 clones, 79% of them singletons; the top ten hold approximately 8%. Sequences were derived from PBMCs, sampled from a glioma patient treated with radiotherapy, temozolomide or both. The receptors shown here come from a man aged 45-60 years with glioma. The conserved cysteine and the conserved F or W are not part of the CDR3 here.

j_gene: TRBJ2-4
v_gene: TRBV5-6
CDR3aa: AGGGSAKNIQY

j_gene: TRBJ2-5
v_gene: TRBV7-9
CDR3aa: ASSSDRGKETQY

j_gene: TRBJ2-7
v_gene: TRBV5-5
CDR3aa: ASSGRQRSYEQY

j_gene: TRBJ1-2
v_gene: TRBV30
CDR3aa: ACHLGGTGFLYGYT

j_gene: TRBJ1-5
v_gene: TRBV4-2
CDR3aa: ASSPRTGGGLSNQPQH

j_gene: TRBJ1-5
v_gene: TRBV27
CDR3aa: ASSQGKGNQPQH

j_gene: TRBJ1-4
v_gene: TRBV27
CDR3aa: ASTRGVGEKLF

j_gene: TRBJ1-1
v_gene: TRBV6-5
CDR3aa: ASSYSAGRMNTEAF

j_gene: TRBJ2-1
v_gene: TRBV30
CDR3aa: AWSRTSSYNEQF

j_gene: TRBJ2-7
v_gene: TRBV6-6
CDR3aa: ASSRGAYEQY

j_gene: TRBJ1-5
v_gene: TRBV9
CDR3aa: ASSVGVNQPQH

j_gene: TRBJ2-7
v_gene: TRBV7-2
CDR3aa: ASSSSGYEQY

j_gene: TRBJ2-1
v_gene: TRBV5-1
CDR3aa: ASSLAQGAPSEQF

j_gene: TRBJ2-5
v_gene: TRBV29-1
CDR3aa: SVVLRTGPRETQY

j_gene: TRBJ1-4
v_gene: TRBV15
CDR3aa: ATRALGEKLF

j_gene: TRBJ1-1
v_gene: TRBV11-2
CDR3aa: ASSLAPRNTEAF

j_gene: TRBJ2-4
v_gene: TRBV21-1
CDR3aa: ASSKFGVSKYLAKNIQY

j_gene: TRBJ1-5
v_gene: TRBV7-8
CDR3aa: ASSLAGQPQH

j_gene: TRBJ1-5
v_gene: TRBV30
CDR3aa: ACGQSSNQPQH

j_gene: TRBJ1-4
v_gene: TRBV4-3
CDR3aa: ASSPSTGYEKLF

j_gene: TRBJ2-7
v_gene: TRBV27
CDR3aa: ASSFRIVPGQGWSSYEQY

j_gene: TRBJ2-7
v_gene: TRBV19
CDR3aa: ASSIGQGAYEQY

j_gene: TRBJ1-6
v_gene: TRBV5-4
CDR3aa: ASSLGNYNSPLH

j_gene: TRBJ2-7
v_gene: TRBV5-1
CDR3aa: ASSLGSMSSYEQY

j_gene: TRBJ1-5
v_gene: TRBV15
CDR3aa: ATSRDKPYSNQPQH

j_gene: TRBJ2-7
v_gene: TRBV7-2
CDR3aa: ASSLDTSSYEQY

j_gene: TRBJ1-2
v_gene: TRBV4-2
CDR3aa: ASSPRTGGVETYGYT

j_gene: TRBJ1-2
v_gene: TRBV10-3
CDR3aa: AISDSGDYGYT

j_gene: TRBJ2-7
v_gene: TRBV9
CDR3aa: ASSVPSGLEQY

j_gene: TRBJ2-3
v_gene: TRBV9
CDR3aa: ASSATSGGIDTQY

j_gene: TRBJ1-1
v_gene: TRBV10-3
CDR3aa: AISDQNTEAF

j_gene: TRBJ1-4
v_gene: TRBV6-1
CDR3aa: ASSPGPGTNEKLF

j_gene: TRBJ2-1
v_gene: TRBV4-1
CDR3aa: ASSQAGGSYNEQF

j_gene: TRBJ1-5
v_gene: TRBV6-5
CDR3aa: ASRDRGYSNQPQH

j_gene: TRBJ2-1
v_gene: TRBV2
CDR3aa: ASSSSSSGIGNEQF

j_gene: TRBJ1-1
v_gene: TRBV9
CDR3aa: ASSVGTGGTEAF

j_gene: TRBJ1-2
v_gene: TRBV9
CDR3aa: ASSAEGGGLTRGYT

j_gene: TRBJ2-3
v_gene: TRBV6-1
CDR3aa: ASKKTPAPGQY